This is a list of T cell receptor beta chains from one sample in a study of post-analysis software for immune sequencing data. A single record per CDR3 protein comes from TCRdb applying MiXCR to the PCR reads. The top ten hold over 9% of the sample, which has 600,000 to 700,000 distinct CDR3 sequences, 55% to 70% seen once. The sample taken for sequencing was blood. The receptors come from a girl aged 2 to 9 with multiple sclerosis. Each CDR3 is given without its conserved first and last residue. Each record gives: clone size, J gene, V gene, CDR3 protein. Not all rows give a size; the values are once, few, many and, for expanded clones, a class.

few TRBJ2-7 TRBV9 ASSVDGYEQY
- TRBJ1-1 TRBV12-3/TRBV12-4 ASSRGEGGVNTEAF
few TRBJ2-7 TRBV7-9 ASSLDSKDYEQY
- TRBJ1-3 TRBV20-1 SAKYRVGGRNTIY
- TRBJ2-1 TRBV2 ASRGGLAGEQF
- TRBJ1-5 TRBV4-3 ASSQDRGTHNLQH
- TRBJ2-2 TRBV4-2 ASSQAGIQTGELF
- TRBJ2-3 TRBV7-9 ASSNRDRGTSGTRTDTQY
few TRBJ2-3 TRBV7-9 ASSTGQGGDTQY
- TRBJ2-7 TRBV15 ATSRDREGAGEQY
- TRBJ2-7 TRBV15 ATSGDGGYEQY
- TRBJ2-5 TRBV5-1 ASSRGTSGLQETQY
- TRBJ2-7 TRBV10-3 AISDPSGGAYEQY